Listed below are T cell receptor beta chains from one sample, sequenced in a study of CD8+ T cells in alopecia areata. Sequenced by immunoSEQ multiplex PCR; TCRdb stores in-frame clones only, minus some. The table includes fewer than 250,000 clones, under 40% detected once. The sample was CD4+ T cells sorted from blood, taken between weeks 30 and 35, from a patient treated with tofacitinib. These receptors originate from a human donor with alopecia areata. CDR3s include the opening cysteine and the closing phenylalanine or tryptophan. The D gene is left open where the match is weak. A row's size may be missing; if present it is once, few, many or a size class.

- TRBJ2-3 - TRBV2 TGTGCCAGCAGTTTCGGACGGACAGTGCGCACAGATACGCAGTATTTT CASSFGRTVRTDTQYF
- TRBJ1-5 TRBD1 TRBV6-4 TGTGCCAGCCGCGGACAGGAGGAAGGTCAGCCCCAGCATTTT CASRGQEEGQPQHF
- TRBJ1-1 TRBD1 TRBV6-5 TGTGCCAGCAGCCAAAGACAGGGATTCACTGAAGCTTTCTTT CASSQRQGFTEAFF
few TRBJ1-1 TRBD1 TRBV27 TGTGCCAGCAGTTTATACTTAAGACAGGGGGTCTTTCCAGGAACTGAAGCTTTCTTT CASSLYLRQGVFPGTEAFF
- TRBJ1-6 TRBD1 TRBV6-1 TGTGCCAGCAGACTCGGGACAGCAGATTCACCCCTCCACTTT CASRLGTADSPLHF
once TRBJ2-3 TRBD2 TRBV2 TGTGCCAGCAGGTGGGTCCCCCTGAGCGGGGGGGCCGCAGATACGCAGTATTTT CASRWVPLSGGAADTQYF
- TRBJ2-2 - TRBV25-1 TGTGCCAGCAGTGCCAAGGAACTCACCGGGGAGCTGTTTTTT CASSAKELTGELFF
- TRBJ1-6 - TRBV5-4 TGTGCCAGCACCATAAATCATCCCAATTCACCCCTCCACTTT CASTINHPNSPLHF
few TRBJ2-1 - TRBV30 TGTGCCTGGAGTATGGTAGGCTACCATGAGCAGTTCTTC CAWSMVGYHEQFF
- TRBJ2-2 - TRBV30 TGTGCCTGGAGTTCAGGGACGTTGAACACCGGGGAGCTGTTTTTT CAWSSGTLNTGELFF
- TRBJ2-7 - TRBV5-1 TGCGCCAGCAGCTTGACGCAATCCTACGAGCAGTACTTC CASSLTQSYEQYF
- TRBJ1-4 - TRBV30 TGTGCCTGGAGTGTAGTTCGGACCCTTGGTGAAAAACTGTTTTTT CAWSVVRTLGEKLFF
- TRBJ2-1 - TRBV6-5 TGTGCCAGCAGTGAGCTAGGAGGTGAGCAGTTCTTC CASSELGGEQFF
few TRBJ2-3 - TRBV11-1 TGTGCCAGCAGCTTCGCGGATACGCAGTATTTT CASSFADTQYF
- TRBJ1-3 - TRBV7-9 TGTGCCAGCAGCTTAGCATTTCGGGAATCTGGAAACACCATATATTTT CASSLAFRESGNTIYF
few TRBJ2-7 - TRBV30 TGTGCCTGGAGTGTACTGGAGACGGCCCACTACGAGCAGTACTTC CAWSVLETAHYEQYF
- TRBJ1-1 - TRBV18 TGTGCCAGCTCACCGCTCGTGGAGGGAAGTACTGAAGCTTTCTTT CASSPLVEGSTEAFF
few TRBJ2-1 - TRBV4-1 TGCGCCAGCAGCCTCGCCCCAGGGACTTACAATGAGCAGTTCTTC CASSLAPGTYNEQFF
- TRBJ2-7 TRBD1 TRBV7-9 TGTGCCAGCAGCGAAGGGGGACAGGGAAGGTGGTACTTC CASSEGGQGRWYF
- TRBJ2-1 TRBD2 TRBV4-1 TGCGCCAGCAGCCAATGGCGGGGGGCACGGGGCAATGAGCAGTTCTTC CASSQWRGARGNEQFF
- TRBJ1-2 - TRBV5-1 TGCGCCAGCAGCTTGGGGCCCAACTATGGCTACACCTTC CASSLGPNYGYTF
- TRBJ1-6 - TRBV5-1 TGCGCCAGCAGCTCCTTTTCGGGGCGTGGGAGGAATTCACCCCTCCACTTT CASSSFSGRGRNSPLHF